The entry below gives a single T cell receptor beta chain sequence along with its context. No antigen is known for it. The source of the sample is a study of blood T cells in healthy people across ages. The study, taken as a whole, reports: Nothing was known about donor CMV status, and this possibly confounded expanded clonotype changes.

The CDR3 is made up of 14 amino acids. Looked up from germline, CDR1 is SGHRS and CDR2 is YFSETQ. V lost 4 bases, J lost 3 bases, and 13 bases lay in between. The second PCR ran about 6 to 12 cycles with a sample-barcoded 5' primer and J-beta primers. A single record per CDR3 protein comes from TCRdb applying MiXCR to the 5' RACE reads. The sample yields about 540,000 distinct CDR3 sequences, approximately 25% seen once. These data were also filed under a second study, of T cells of mothers and their children. This second report adds: Thymic selection shapes TCR recombination output similarly in related and unrelated pairs. Overlap in related mother-child pairs always slightly exceeded unrelated pairs, never significantly.

The rearrangement links TRBV5-1 to TRBJ1-1; a weak D match, TRBD1 (5 bases). The sequence derives from a boy aged 5-17 years in good health. The sample consisted of blood. The CDR3 region has the DNA TGCGCCAGCAGCGCAGGGAGAGGGGACACTGAAGCTTTCTTT. This sequence encodes CASSAGRGDTEAFF. The full variable domain, completed using reference TRBV5-1 and TRBJ1-1, is KAGVTQTPRYLIKTRGQQVTLSCSPISGHRSVSWYQQTPGQGLQFLFEYFSETQRNKGNFPGRFSGRQFSNSRSEMNVSTLELGDSALYLCASSAGRGDTEAFFGQGTRLTVV.